This TCR beta chain was observed in a study of neurological immune-mediated disorders. TCRdb ran MiXCR on the 5' RACE reads and lists one entry per CDR3 protein. The sample includes approximately 60,000 distinct CDR3 sequences, 4.1% of them seen just once. This clonotype was picked up many times. The TCR originated in a man in his fifties with multiple sclerosis. The sequencing sample was made of PBMCs.

The DNA of the CDR3 is TGTGCCAGCAGCTCTGACAGGGTTCGGTATGGCTACACCTTC. Its translation is CASSSDRVRYGYTF. The chain carries TRBV5-4 and TRBJ1-2; 7 nucleotides match TRBD1. Germline CDR1 is SGHNT and CDR2 is YYREEE (reference sequence). The CDR3 spans 14 residues. Trimming took 3 bases from V and 5 from J; bases not matched to a gene: 7.